Below are 27 T cell receptor beta chains sequenced from a single sample in a study of cytomegalovirus exposure and HLA in healthy donors. Amplification used 60 Vbeta primers and 13 Jbeta primers. The method was immunoSEQ multiplex PCR; TCRdb's version includes in-frame clones alone and lacks a portion of them. The table shows about 170,000 clones, with under 80% occurring only once. Material for sequencing was PBMCs. These receptor sequences come from a female donor in good health and CMV-seronegative.

The J gene is TRBJ2-7, the V gene TRBV27, with 10 bases that match TRBD2. The J segment lost 2 bases and the V segment lost 4 bases, leaving 5 bases of the junction unmatched. Germline CDR1 and CDR2: MNHEY and SMNVEV (reference sequence). The CDR3 totals 15 residues. CDR3 residues: CASSSTGTSAYEQYF. The CDR3 DNA is TGTGCCAGCAGTTCCACCGGGACTAGCGCCTACGAGCAGTACTTC.

The J gene is TRBJ2-1, the V gene TRBV18; a possible D gene is TRBD2 (6 bases). CDR1 and CDR2 (germline): KGHSH, LQKENI. The CDR3 runs to 15 residues. V was shortened by 3 bases and J by 8 bases, with 17 bases between the two germline ends. This CDR3 reads CASSPQWEARHEQFF. The CDR3 DNA reads TGTGCCAGCTCACCCCAGTGGGAGGCCCGTCATGAGCAGTTCTTC.

V and J are TRBV7-3 and TRBJ2-1; D is unresolved. The germline CDR1 and CDR2 sequences are SGHTA and FQGTGA. The ends were cut back, 4 bases at V and 0 bases at J, with 10 bases in the middle. The CDR3 sequence is 15 residues long. CDR3 in amino acids: CASSSELSSYNEQFF. In DNA, the CDR3 is TGTGCCAGCAGCTCTGAACTGAGCTCCTACAATGAGCAGTTCTTC.

J is TRBJ1-1 and V is TRBV5-1; the D gene is possibly TRBD1 (5 bases). Trimming took 1 base from V and 4 from J, leaving 11 bases between them. CDR1 and CDR2 from the germline V gene are SGHRS and YFSETQ. The CDR3 sequence is 14 residues long. CDR3 region: CASSLPDRGTEAFF. CDR3 coding DNA: TGCGCCAGCAGCTTGCCAGATAGGGGCACTGAAGCTTTCTTT.

In this sample, this clone turned up once. This chain uses TRBV9 with TRBJ2-5, with 10 bases that match TRBD2. V lost 0 bases to trimming and J lost 9 bases; unmatched junction nucleotides: 8. The CDR3 length is 15 residues. Germline-derived CDR1 and CDR2 are SGDLS and YYNGEE. CDR3: CASSVDGGSGGPQYF. The CDR3 DNA reads as TGTGCCAGCAGCGTAGATGGGGGTAGCGGGGGGCCCCAGTACTTC.

The J gene is TRBJ2-1, the V gene TRBV5-1, with 7 nucleotides matching TRBD2. This CDR3 is 16 amino acids long. V was pared by 1 base and J by 5 bases, with 9 bases of the junction left unmatched. Germline V gives CDR1 SGHRS, CDR2 YFSETQ. The CDR3 is CASSLILPGTNNEQFF. Here the CDR3 DNA reads TGCGCCAGCAGCTTGATTCTTCCCGGGACTAACAATGAGCAGTTCTTC.

The chain has TRBV6-5 and TRBJ1-2; a possible D gene is TRBD1 (5 bases). Trimming took 5 bases from V and 2 from J, leaving 6 bases between them. CDR3 length equals 12 residues. CDR1 is MNHEY, CDR2 SVGAGI, per germline. The CDR3 DNA is TGTGCCAGCAGTCCAGGGAACTATGGCTACACCTTC. Its translation: CASSPGNYGYTF.

The chain recombines TRBV27 with TRBJ1-5; D gene unclear. CDR1 is MNHEY, CDR2 SMNVEV, per germline (reference sequence). This CDR3 region has 12 residues. V shed 3 bases and J shed 2 bases, with 2 bases lying between them. CDR3 in DNA: TGTGCCAGCAGTTTCGGCAATCAGCCCCAGCATTTT. Its translation is CASSFGNQPQHF.

The CDR3 sequence is CASSEPGQGREQYF. CDR3 in DNA: TGTGCCAGTAGCGAACCGGGACAGGGTAGGGAGCAGTACTTC. The chain employs TRBV19 and TRBJ2-7; TRBD1 agrees at 9 bases. This CDR3 has 14 amino acids. Germline V gene lookup returns CDR1 LNHDA and CDR2 SQIVND (reference sequence). V lost 6 bases, J lost 7 bases, and 10 bases stayed unmatched.

A remark on this clone: A junction boundary mismatches the germline segment, possibly from a read error. The chain carries TRBV7-3 and TRBJ2-3, with 8 bases that match TRBD2. There are 14 residues in the CDR3. Germline values: CDR1 SGHTA, CDR2 FQGTGA. Here the CDR3 DNA reads TGTGCCAGCAGCTCGGGGGGGCAGACAGGTACGCAGTATTTT. It translates to CASSSGGQTGTQYF.

This chain links TRBV6-6 with TRBJ1-5; D unclear. CDR3 length equals 14 residues. The V end lost 2 bases, the J end lost 3 bases, and 8 bases lay between the germline ends. The germline V gene encodes CDR1 MNHNY and CDR2 SVGAGI (reference sequence). The CDR3 sequence: CASSYGNSNQPQHF. The CDR3 region has the DNA TGTGCCAGCAGTTACGGCAATTCCAATCAGCCCCAGCATTTT.

This clone appeared a single time. The chain uses TRBV7-6 and TRBJ2-1; 10 bases line up with TRBD1. There are 14 residues in the CDR3. Per the germline V gene, CDR1 is SGHVS and CDR2 is FNYEAQ. Trimming at V came to 1 base and at J to 10 bases, leaving 4 bases not matched to a gene. DNA of the CDR3: TGTGCCAGCAGCTTAGAGACAGGGGGCAACGAGCAGTTCTTC. Amino acid sequence: CASSLETGGNEQFF.

The chain links TRBV28 to TRBJ1-3; 9 nucleotides match TRBD1. Germline CDR1 reads MDHEN; CDR2 reads SYDVKM. This CDR3 region has 18 residues. V was clipped by 4 bases and J by 2 bases; unmatched bases: 12. The DNA for the CDR3 is TGTGCCAGCAGTTCCGGGACAGGGATAATAGGAGCTGGAAACACCATATATTTT. Translating it yields CASSSGTGIIGAGNTIYF.

The chain links TRBV11-2 to TRBJ1-3; D is unresolved. The germline V and J ends were trimmed by 0 bases and 4 bases, with 10 bases remaining between them. CDR1 and CDR2 (germline): SGHAT, FQNNGV. The CDR3 runs 15 residues. The CDR3: CASSLERVEGNTIYF. The CDR3 coding sequence is TGTGCCAGCAGCTTAGAGCGGGTCGAAGGAAACACCATATATTTT.

The V and J genes are TRBV9 and TRBJ2-7; 10 bases map to TRBD2. V was pared by 0 bases and J by 5 bases, with 8 bases of the junction left unmatched. The CDR3 runs 16 residues. Germline values: CDR1 SGDLS, CDR2 YYNGEE. CDR3 nucleotide sequence: TGTGCCAGCAGCGTAGTCCCAGCGGGGGGGATAGACGAGCAGTACTTC. This encodes CASSVVPAGGIDEQYF.

Only a few counts were recorded for this clone. V gene TRBV5-4 combines with J gene TRBJ2-3, with 7 positions matching TRBD2. The CDR3 consists of 15 residues. Germline assignment: CDR1 SGHNT and CDR2 YYREEE (reference sequence). The V and J ends lost 2 bases and 1 base, in that order; junction bases with no gene match: 4. The chain's CDR3 is CASSFPSGRTDTQYF. CDR3 nucleotide sequence: TGTGCCAGCAGCTTCCCTAGCGGACGCACAGATACGCAGTATTTT.

This CDR3 is CASSLDAGLEQYF. CDR3 nucleotide sequence: TGTGCCAGCAGCCTCGATGCGGGGCTTGAGCAGTACTTC. This sequence joins TRBV9 and TRBJ2-7, with a tentative D call TRBD2 (6 bases). The germline CDR1 and CDR2 sequences are SGDLS and YYNGEE. The CDR3 is 13 amino acids. Deletions cut 4 bases from V and 7 bases from J, with 15 bases between.

This clone has more than one count but fewer than ten. The chain is built from TRBV18 and TRBJ1-1; D may be TRBD1 (6 bases). Germline CDR1 KGHSH, CDR2 LQKENI. The CDR3 is made up of 18 amino acids. The V and J ends lost 1 base and 0 bases respectively, with 18 bases between them. Here the CDR3 DNA reads TGTGCCAGCTCACCACAAGGGACACCGATAACCATGAACACTGAAGCTTTCTTT. Its protein product is CASSPQGTPITMNTEAFF.

This clone is a singleton in its sample. The chain recombines TRBV6-1 with TRBJ2-1; 9 bases align to TRBD2. This CDR3 spans 15 amino acids. CDR1 and CDR2 (germline): MNHNS, SASEGT. V lost 6 bases and J lost 1; bases outside the gene matches: 4. The CDR3 loop reads CASSDSGRSYNEQFF. CDR3 in DNA: TGTGCCAGCAGCGATAGCGGGAGATCCTACAATGAGCAGTTCTTC.

V is TRBV27 and J is TRBJ2-7; 8 positions agree with TRBD2. With V trimmed by 5 bases and J by 1 base, 10 bases remained unmatched. The CDR3 runs to 16 residues. Germline CDR1 reads MNHEY; CDR2 reads SMNVEV (reference sequence). This CDR3 reads CASSVVYGGASYEQYF. CDR3 nucleotide sequence: TGTGCCAGCAGTGTAGTTTACGGGGGGGCTTCCTACGAGCAGTACTTC.

The V call is TRBV20-1, the J call TRBJ2-1, with D perhaps matching TRBD2 (5 bases). The CDR3 extends over 11 amino acids. With 4 bases removed from V and 8 bases from J, the gap between germline ends came to 9 bases. Germline V gene lookup returns CDR1 DFQATT and CDR2 SNEGSKA (reference sequence). CDR3 DNA sequence: TGCAGTGCTAAAGAGGAGGATGAGCAGTTCTTC. This gives the protein CSAKEEDEQFF.

This clone is a singleton in its sample. This chain connects TRBV28 to TRBJ1-1; a weak D match, TRBD1 (5 bases). Germline V gives CDR1 MDHEN, CDR2 SYDVKM. The V end lost 10 bases, the J end lost 1 base, and 28 bases lay between the germline ends. The length of the CDR3 is 18 residues. This CDR3 reads CAIIRRGLPPQKNTEAFF. The CDR3 DNA reads as TGTGCCATCATACGAAGGGGTCTACCCCCACAAAAGAACACTGAAGCTTTCTTT.

The V call is TRBV19, the J call TRBJ1-2; TRBD1 is a possible D gene (6 bases). In germline, CDR1 is LNHDA, CDR2 SQIVND (reference sequence). V was cut by 5 bases and J by 2 bases, with 18 bases left in between. The CDR3 totals 16 residues. CDR3 sequence: CASSSSLTGTNYGYTF. The CDR3 nucleotides read TGTGCCAGTAGTTCCTCCCTCACAGGGACCAACTATGGCTACACCTTC. The full variable domain, in which reference TRBV19 and TRBJ1-2 provide the parts outside the CDR3, is DGGITQSPKYLFRKEGQNVTLSCEQNLNHDAMYWYRQDPGQGLRLIYYSQIVNDFQKGDIAEGYSVSREKKESFPLTVTSAQKNPTAFYLCASSSSLTGTNYGYTFGSGTRLTVV.

The rearrangement joins TRBV6-6 to TRBJ1-2; 7 bases agree with TRBD1. Trimming removed 4 bases from V and 4 bases from J; junction bases left unmatched: 6. Germline assignment: CDR1 MNHNY and CDR2 SVGAGI (reference sequence). The CDR3 covers 14 residues. CDR3 sequence: CASSFSDRSYGYTF. The DNA for the CDR3 is TGTGCCAGCAGTTTCTCGGACAGGAGCTATGGCTACACCTTC.

The CDR3 spells CASRKTGTGAETQYF. For the CDR3, the DNA is TGCGCCAGCAGAAAGACAGGGACGGGGGCAGAGACCCAGTACTTC. V usage is TRBV4-1 and J usage is TRBJ2-5, with a weak D call TRBD1 (7 bases). The CDR3 has 15 residues. Germline V gene data show CDR1 as MGHRA and CDR2 as YSYEKL. The V end was cut by 6 bases, the J end by 4 bases, with 18 bases between.

The chain joins TRBV19 to TRBJ1-1, with D perhaps TRBD1 (5 bases). Deletions cut 4 bases from V and 1 base from J, with 10 bases between. Germline V gives CDR1 LNHDA, CDR2 SQIVND (reference sequence). This CDR3 has 14 amino acids. CDR3 residues: CASSKGLTNTEAFF. The CDR3 DNA reads TGTGCCAGTAGTAAGGGACTGACGAACACTGAAGCTTTCTTT.

V is TRBV7-2 and J is TRBJ1-1; D is unresolved. CDR1 and CDR2 from the germline V gene are SGHTA and FQGNSA. The CDR3 covers 16 residues. V lost 1 base and J lost 0, with 12 bases in between. The DNA for the CDR3 is TGTGCCAGCAGCTTAGGTTGGTTACAGATGAACACTGAAGCTTTCTTT. The encoded protein is CASSLGWLQMNTEAFF.